This section outlines one T cell receptor (beta chain) sequence together with its context. This sample also contains other DNA sequences that code for the same CDR3. The assay was immunoSEQ multiplex PCR, and TCRdb's table has in-frame clones only and misses some. The table includes around 450,000 clones, approximately 86% detected once. CDR3 size: 14 residues. Germline loops: CDR1 LGHDT, CDR2 YNNKEL (reference sequence). V lost 3 bases and J 1 base, leaving 8 bases between the germline ends. These data come from a study of blood T cell repertoires in COVID-19. Recovered participants had two consecutive negative NP/OP PCR tests, healthcare professional clearance, or symptom resolution.

Sequenced sample: PBMCs or T cells enriched from blood (not recorded which). The gene calls are TRBV3-1 (or the pseudogene TRBV3-2) and TRBJ2-3; D possibly corresponds to TRBD2 (6 bases). The receptor comes from a woman under 30 who had recovered from COVID-19. CDR3 bases: TGTGCCAGCAGCCAGGGGGGAGGCACAGATACGCAGTATTTT. It yields the protein CASSQGGGTDTQYF.